The sequence of this TCR beta chain was determined in a study of early stage breast cancer tumors. Study-wide points: In about 85% of the 16 patients, blood comparison separated tumor from normal breast. Tumors had roughly 2.4-fold higher T cell density and higher clonality than adjacent normal breast tissue.

About this clone itself: Its antigen remains unknown.

Clones were sequenced by immunoSEQ multiplex PCR, and TCRdb holds only the in-frame ones, with some missing. The sample yields around 31,000 clones, 70% to 75% seen once. J lost 6 bases, V lost 2 bases, and 10 bases had no gene match. Looked up from germline, CDR1 is MGHRA and CDR2 is YSYEKL. The CDR3 has 16 residues. The clonotype was recovered from a person aged 40-50 years with breast cancer. The chain carries TRBV4-1 and TRBJ2-7, with 10 bases fitting TRBD1. Source material: blood. In DNA, the CDR3 is TGCGCCAGCAGCCAATTCGGACAGGGGGTTACCTTCGAGCAGTACTTC. It is translated as CASSQFGQGVTFEQYF.